These 13 T cell receptor beta chains originate from one sample sequenced in a study of T-cell reconstitution after alpha-beta-depleted transplantation in children. A TCRbeta library incorporating unique molecular identifiers was prepared. Using its own MiXCR run on the PCR reads, TCRdb lists one record per CDR3 protein. The repertoire includes under 70,000 distinct CDR3 sequences, roughly 10% of them detected once, and about 13% sits in the top ten. The material sequenced was PBMCs, taken before TCRalphabeta/CD19-depleted stem cell transplant. The receptors derive from a boy younger than 18 with acute myeloid leukemia, due to receive a stem cell transplant.

Only a few counts were recorded for this clonotype. J is TRBJ1-1 and V is TRBV12-3 or TRBV12-4; D remains ambiguous. This CDR3 spans 12 amino acids. Deletions cut 3 bases from V and 8 bases from J, with 10 bases between. The CDR3 loop is CASSLYRKEAFF. Here the CDR3 DNA reads TGTGCCAGCAGTTTGTACAGAAAAGAAGCTTTCTTT.

This clonotype was counted many times. The chain carries TRBV7-2 and TRBJ2-5; perhaps TRBD2 as D (6 bases). Trimming removed 8 bases from V and 3 bases from J, with 7 bases in between. This CDR3 has 11 residues. Germline values: CDR1 SGHTA, CDR2 FQGNSA. CDR3 in amino acids: CASASEETQYF. CDR3 bases: TGTGCCAGCGCTAGCGAAGAGACCCAGTACTTC.

This clonotype was recorded at least ten times. The chain carries TRBV11-2 and TRBJ2-6; D is possibly TRBD1 (6 bases). CDR3 length equals 15 residues. V gave up 5 bases and J gave up 0 bases, with 8 bases separating them. Germline V CDR1 and CDR2: SGHAT, FQNNGV. The CDR3 nucleotides read TGTGCCAGCAGCCGACAGGTCTCTGGGGCCAACGTCCTGACTTTC. It translates to CASSRQVSGANVLTF. Full variable domain (outside the CDR3, taken from reference TRBV11-2 and TRBJ2-6): EAGVAQSPRYKIIEKRQSVAFWCNPISGHATLYWYQQILGQGPKLLIQFQNNGVVDDSQLPKDRFSAERLKGVDSTLKIQPAKLEDSAVYLCASSRQVSGANVLTFGAGSRLTVL.

This clonotype was seen many times. The V gene is TRBV12-3 or TRBV12-4, the J gene TRBJ2-1; 9 nucleotides line up with TRBD1. With V trimmed by 1 base and J by 3 bases, 1 base remained unmatched. This CDR3 is built from 15 residues. This chain's CDR3 is CASSLGQGVYNEQFF. CDR3 bases: TGTGCCAGCAGTTTAGGACAGGGGGTCTACAATGAGCAGTTCTTC.

This clonotype came up many times. The genes are TRBV12-3 or TRBV12-4 and TRBJ1-1; tentative D call: TRBD1 (5 bases). The CDR3 sequence is 16 residues long. The ends were cut back, 7 bases at V and 4 bases at J, with 22 bases in the middle. The CDR3 bases are TGTGCCAGCACTCCAAGGAGAGGGGTCGTAGGCACTGAAGCTTTCTTT. It is translated as CASTPRRGVVGTEAFF.

The chain links TRBV12-3 or TRBV12-4 to TRBJ2-2; TRBD2 matches 7 bases. This CDR3 contains 15 residues. After removal of 6 bases from V and 1 base from J, the junction contained 5 bases not matched to a gene. The CDR3 DNA reads as TGTGCCAGCAGCTATAGCGGGCGGAACACCGGGGAGCTGTTTTTT. Its translation is CASSYSGRNTGELFF.

This clonotype was detected ten times or more. The chain carries TRBV6-2 or TRBV6-3 and TRBJ2-1, with 9 bases identical to TRBD2. From germline, CDR1 is MNHEY and CDR2 SVGEGT. CDR3 length: 15 residues. Germline trimming cut 5 bases from V and 3 bases from J; bases unmatched to any gene: 5. CDR3 residues: CASSKPSGDYNEQFF. In nucleotides, the CDR3 is TGTGCCAGCAGTAAACCTAGCGGGGACTACAATGAGCAGTTCTTC.

This clonotype was observed at least ten times. The J gene is TRBJ2-4, the V gene TRBV12-3 or TRBV12-4; no clear D. CDR3 size: 15 residues. V was clipped by 7 bases and J by 3 bases, with 16 bases between them. The CDR3 here is CASTHLVAGKNIQYF. The DNA of the CDR3 is TGTGCCAGCACCCACTTAGTGGCCGGCAAAAACATTCAGTACTTC.

This clonotype was counted many times. The chain recombines TRBV12-3 or TRBV12-4 with TRBJ2-2, with 9 bases fitting TRBD1. The CDR3 totals 15 residues. V lost 8 bases and J lost 1; bases outside the gene matches: 5. The CDR3 DNA reads as TGTGCCAGCTGGACAGGGGCGGAGAACACCGGGGAGCTGTTTTTT. Residues: CASWTGAENTGELFF.

Relative to its sample, this clonotype is medium-sized. V and J are TRBV7-8 and TRBJ2-1; perhaps TRBD1 as D (5 bases). Trimming took 7 bases from V and 10 from J, leaving 20 bases between them. The germline V gene encodes CDR1 SGHVS and CDR2 FQNEAQ. The CDR3 length is 14 residues. The CDR3: CASNFKTVSTEQFF. The CDR3 coding sequence is TGTGCCAGCAACTTTAAGACAGTTTCCACGGAGCAGTTCTTC. Filled out from reference TRBV7-8 and TRBJ2-1, the complete variable domain reads GAGVSQSPRYKVAKRGQDVALRCDPISGHVSLFWYQQALGQGPEFLTYFQNEAQLDKSGLPSDRFFAERPEGSVSTLKIQRTQQEDSAVYLCASNFKTVSTEQFFGPGTRLTVL.

This clonotype was detected many times. V gene TRBV11-1 combines with J gene TRBJ2-3, with D maybe TRBD2 (5 bases). V was clipped by 6 bases and J by 1 base, with 11 bases between them. The CDR3 spans 14 residues. Germline values: CDR1 SGHAT, CDR2 FQDESV (reference sequence). The CDR3: CASSPGERTDTQYF. The DNA of the CDR3 is TGTGCCAGCAGTCCCGGGGAACGCACAGATACGCAGTATTTT.

This clonotype was recorded at least ten times. The chain combines TRBV7-2 with TRBJ1-2; D gene ambiguous. The germline CDR1 and CDR2 sequences are SGHTA and FQGNSA. The CDR3 sequence is 13 residues long. V lost 0 bases and J 1 base, leaving 3 bases between the germline ends. CDR3 protein: CASSLAVNYGYTF. The CDR3, as DNA: TGTGCCAGCAGCTTAGCCGTTAACTATGGCTACACCTTC.

This clonotype was detected many times. The J gene is TRBJ1-1, the V gene TRBV5-5; D remains ambiguous. V was pared by 2 bases and J by 1 base, with 6 bases between. CDR1 and CDR2 (germline): SGHKS, YYEKEE (reference sequence). This CDR3 has 13 residues. CDR3 sequence reads: CASSLSENTEAFF. CDR3 nucleotides: TGTGCCAGCAGCTTATCAGAGAACACTGAAGCTTTCTTT. Full variable domain (rest looked up from reference TRBV5-5 and TRBJ1-1): DAGVTQSPTHLIKTRGQQVTLRCSPISGHKSVSWYQQVLGQGPQFIFQYYEKEERGRGNFPDRFSARQFPNYSSELNVNALLLGDSALYLCASSLSENTEAFFGQGTRLTVV.